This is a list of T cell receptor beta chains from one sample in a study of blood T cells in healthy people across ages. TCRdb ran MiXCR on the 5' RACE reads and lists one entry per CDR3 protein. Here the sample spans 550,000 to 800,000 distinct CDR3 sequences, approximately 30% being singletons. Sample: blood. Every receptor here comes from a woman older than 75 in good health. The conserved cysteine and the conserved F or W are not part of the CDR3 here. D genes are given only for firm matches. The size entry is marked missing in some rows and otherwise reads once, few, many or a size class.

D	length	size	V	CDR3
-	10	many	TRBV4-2	ASSPRLNEQY
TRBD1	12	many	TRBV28	ASRRTGERNEQF
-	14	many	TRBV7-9	ASSLALASGANVLT
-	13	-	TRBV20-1	SARAQDGRTYEQY
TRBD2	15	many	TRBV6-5	ASSLRSGGASYNEQF
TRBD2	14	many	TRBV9	ASASDIAGGIYEQY
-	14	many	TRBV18	ASSPFRAGHDQPQH
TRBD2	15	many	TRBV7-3	ASSLGLAGGREETQY
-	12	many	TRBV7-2	ASSLFASNYGYT
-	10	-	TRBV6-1	ASSEYSDEQF
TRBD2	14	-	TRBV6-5	ASSLHRLAGEVEQF
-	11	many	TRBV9	ASSDGEAGEQY
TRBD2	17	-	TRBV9	TSSVEGGTSAQPPDTQY
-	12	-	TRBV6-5	ASSYEGIVTEAF
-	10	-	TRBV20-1	SATLPPEKLF
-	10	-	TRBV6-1	ASRGHVYEQY
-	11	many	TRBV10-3	AISEMRSSPLH
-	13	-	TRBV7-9	ASSPGVGAGNTIY
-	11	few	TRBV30	AWSLDSAYEQY
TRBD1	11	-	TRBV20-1	SAGDGQGSEQY
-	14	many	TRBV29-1	SAQGGVQGSVETQY
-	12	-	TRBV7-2	ASSWGLGLGEQF
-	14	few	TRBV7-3	ASSPQQGRIAGELF
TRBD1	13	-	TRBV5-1	ASSWGGQGSSGYT
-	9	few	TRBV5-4	ASSLGHEQF
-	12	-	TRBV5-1	ASDESETNYGYT
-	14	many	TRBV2	ASRSSRGFSYNEQF
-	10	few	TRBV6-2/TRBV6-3	ASRREVSPLH
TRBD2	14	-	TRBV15	ATSRDVAGGAYTQY
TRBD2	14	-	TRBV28	ASRNFGTSGVYEQY
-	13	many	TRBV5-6	ASSLIVSSYNEQF
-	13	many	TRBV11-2	ASSPGRGGLETQY
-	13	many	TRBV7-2	ASSLAAGVRNEQF
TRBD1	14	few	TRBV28	ASSPSPGQGGSPLH
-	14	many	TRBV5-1	ASSSVTRGEGYEQY
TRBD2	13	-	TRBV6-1	ASSEGSPSGDIQY
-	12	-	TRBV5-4	ASSVQGLQETQY
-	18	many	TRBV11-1	ASSPRNRGRSNSGANVLT
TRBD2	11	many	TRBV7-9	ASSLDGLAEQY
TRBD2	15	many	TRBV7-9	ASSHSKTSGVTDTQY
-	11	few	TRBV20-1	SARANTNQPQH